One T cell receptor beta chain is described in this entry. Antigen specificity is unknown. This sample stems from a study of post-analysis software for immune sequencing data. Study-level background: Progressive-relapsing, secondary progressive and relapsing-remitting multiple sclerosis were among the disease courses included. The study's findings and limits: The authors found that F measure strongly co-clustered same-batch samples. A significant reduction in normalized Chao1 diversity was observed in multiple sclerosis patients versus controls. About 5 TRBV segments occurring more often in patients than controls included TRBV5-6, TRBV5-1 and TRBV20-1.

CDR1 SGHTA and CDR2 FQGTGA come from the germline V gene. Trimming pared 5 bases from V and 4 bases from J, leaving 14 bases between. The CDR3 loop spans 14 amino acids. Libraries were made from TCR beta cDNA, and they carried unique molecular identifiers. It was from about 0.94 to 9.7 million T cells that some 470,000 cDNA molecules came. MiXCR was run by TCRdb on the PCR reads, yielding one entry per CDR3 protein. The data show 750,000 to 950,000 distinct CDR3 sequences, 35% to 55% seen once. This TCR derives from a girl between 5 and 17 years old with multiple sclerosis. What was sequenced was blood. The genes are TRBV7-3 and TRBJ1-1; D may be TRBD1 (6 bases). CDR3 sequence (DNA): TGTGCCAGCAGCGCGACAGGTGTGGGCACTGAAGCTTTCTTT. Its translation: CASSATGVGTEAFF.